A single sample gave rise to the 28 T cell receptor beta chains below, sequenced in a study of T cells in Graves' hyperthyroidism and ophthalmopathy. Amplified regions were TCR beta CDR3 sequences from RNA transcripts. The HTBI primer set was used in a first-round RT-PCR of the TCR CDR3. TCRdb re-called the multiplex PCR reads through MiXCR, storing one row per CDR3 protein. Of around 520,000 distinct CDR3 sequences in the sample, roughly an eighth are singletons; the top ten hold 17%. The sample taken for sequencing was blood. The receptors shown here come from a woman between 18 and 29 years old with Graves' hyperthyroidism.

For this clonotype: A much larger clone sits a single nucleotide away, making a read error possible. DNA of the CDR3: TGTGCCAGCTCACCGGTTCCGTCGGCCGTTAATCAGCCCCAGCATTTT. Protein product: CASSPVPSAVNQPQHF. The rearrangement links TRBV18 to TRBJ1-5, with no clear D. The CDR3 has 16 amino acids. V was shortened by 3 bases and J by 4 bases, with 16 bases between the two germline ends. Germline V gene lookup returns CDR1 KGHSH and CDR2 LQKENI.

This clonotype was picked up many times. This may arise from a read error, as a much more abundant clone is one base away. V usage is TRBV6-1 and J usage is TRBJ2-5; 7 bases fit TRBD1. CDR1 and CDR2 (germline): MNHNS, SASEGT. This CDR3 has 13 amino acids. V was pared by 6 bases and J by 2 bases, with 3 bases of the junction left unmatched. CDR3 nucleotide sequence: TGTGCCAGCAGACAGGGACAGCAAGAGACCCAGTACTTC. The encoded protein is CASRQGQQETQYF.

V and J are TRBV5-5 and TRBJ1-3, with TRBD1 matching 7 bases. CDR3 size: 16 residues. The trim removed 4 bases at V and 0 bases at J, leaving 7 bases unmatched. Germline values: CDR1 SGHKS, CDR2 YYEKEE (reference sequence). The CDR3 loop is CASSVETGFSGNTIYF. The DNA for the CDR3 is TGTGCCAGCAGCGTTGAGACAGGGTTCTCTGGAAACACCATATATTTT. Variable domain in full (rest from reference TRBV5-5 and TRBJ1-3): DAGVTQSPTHLIKTRGQQVTLRCSPISGHKSVSWYQQVLGQGPQFIFQYYEKEERGRGNFPDRFSARQFPNYSSELNVNALLLGDSALYLCASSVETGFSGNTIYFGEGSWLTVV.

This clonotype appeared many times. In DNA form, the CDR3 reads TGTGCCAGCTCCGCACCAGCGGGCTCCTACGAGCAGTACTTC. Translation: CASSAPAGSYEQYF. The rearrangement links TRBV18 to TRBJ2-7, with D maybe TRBD2 (6 bases). Between the trimmed V and J ends, which lost 6 bases and 0 bases, there was a span of 12 bases. Germline V lookup: CDR1 KGHSH, CDR2 LQKENI. CDR3 length: 14 residues.

This clonotype was seen at least ten times. The genes are TRBV30 and TRBJ1-2; 7 nucleotides line up with TRBD1. CDR3 length: 15 amino acids. J lost 4 bases, V lost 4 bases, and 12 bases had no gene match. CDR1 is GTSNPN and CDR2 is SVGIG in the germline V gene (reference sequence). CDR3: CAWTEGRGSPYGYTF. The CDR3 DNA is TGTGCCTGGACCGAAGGCAGGGGGTCCCCCTATGGCTACACCTTC.

This sequence joins TRBV6-1 and TRBJ1-6; TRBD1 is a possible D gene (5 bases). The V gene lost 7 bases and the J gene lost 8 bases, with 18 bases spanning the gap. Per germline, CDR1 MNHNS and CDR2 SASEGT. This CDR3 is built from 15 residues. This CDR3 reads CASTASGTVYSPLHF. CDR3 DNA: TGTGCCAGCACCGCCTCCGGGACCGTTTATTCACCCCTCCACTTT.

This clonotype occurred once. A single base separates this from a much larger clone, so it may be a read error. CDR3: CATSDGPYEQFF. The CDR3 DNA is TGTGCCACCAGTGATGGGCCCTACGAGCAGTTCTTC. V usage is TRBV24-1 and J usage is TRBJ2-7; no reliable D call. The end of the DNA fits TRBJ2-1 better, so the J call may be wrong. The length of the CDR3 is 12 residues. Germline lookup yields CDR1 KGHDR and CDR2 SFDVKD.

This clonotype was picked up many times. V and J are TRBV6-1 and TRBJ2-3; 11 bases align to TRBD2. CDR1 and CDR2 from the germline V gene are MNHNS and SASEGT. Germline trimming cut 7 bases from V and 1 base from J; bases unmatched to any gene: 13. This CDR3 has 18 residues. The CDR3 reads CASKKGGSGRGGTDTQYF. The CDR3 DNA follows: TGTGCCAGCAAAAAGGGAGGTAGCGGGAGGGGGGGCACAGATACGCAGTATTTT.

Ten or more counts support this clonotype. This sequence joins TRBV6-1 and TRBJ1-2; 10 nucleotides agree with TRBD1. The germline gives CDR1 MNHNS, CDR2 SASEGT. This CDR3 has 15 residues. V lost 8 bases, J lost 0 bases, and 6 bases stayed unmatched. The CDR3 sequence: CASDSGTGANYGYTF. As DNA, the CDR3 is TGTGCCAGCGATTCCGGGACAGGGGCTAACTATGGCTACACCTTC.

This clonotype has ten or more counts. The chain has TRBV3-1 and TRBJ2-2, with a possible D match to TRBD2 (6 bases). This CDR3 has 14 residues. From germline, CDR1 is LGHDT and CDR2 YNNKEL (reference sequence). Trimming took off 8 bases at V and 6 bases at J, with 16 bases between the two ends. As DNA, the CDR3 is TGTGCCAGCCGACGGGAGAGCCTTTCCGGGGAGCTGTTTTTT. This encodes CASRRESLSGELFF.

This clonotype was recorded at least ten times. The J gene is TRBJ2-7, the V gene TRBV10-3, with TRBD2 as a possible D gene (5 bases). The CDR3 is made up of 12 amino acids. Germline CDR1 reads ENHRY; CDR2 reads SYGVKD. V was pared by 10 bases and J by 6 bases, with 16 bases between. The CDR3 DNA is TGTGCCACAGGACGGAGGCCAGGCGAGCAGTACGTC. Protein sequence: CATGRRPGEQYV.

The V call is TRBV5-5, the J call TRBJ1-5, with D tentatively TRBD1 (5 bases). The CDR3 is made up of 16 amino acids. The ends were cut back, 3 bases at V and 5 bases at J, with 18 bases in the middle. Germline V gives CDR1 SGHKS, CDR2 YYEKEE (reference sequence). In DNA, the CDR3 is TGTGCCAGCAGCTCGGGGCCCTTGGGGAGGTATCAGCCCCAGCATTTT. Translation gives CASSSGPLGRYQPQHF.

This clonotype was recorded many times. This chain joins TRBV6-5 and TRBJ1-2, with D maybe TRBD1 (5 bases). Between the trimmed V and J ends, which lost 4 bases and 2 bases, there was a span of 8 bases. This CDR3 spans 13 amino acids. Germline V CDR1 and CDR2: MNHEY, SVGAGI. CDR3 sequence: CASSLQENYGYTF. The CDR3 DNA is TGTGCCAGCAGTTTACAGGAGAACTATGGCTACACCTTC.

This clonotype occurred many times. This chain uses TRBV5-1 with TRBJ1-2, with 7 bases identical to TRBD1. V trimming: 5 bases; J trimming: 5 bases; junction bases outside the gene matches: 12. The CDR3 consists of 15 residues. CDR1 SGHRS and CDR2 YFSETQ come from the germline V gene. CDR3 protein: CASSFISGTEYGYTF. The CDR3, as DNA: TGCGCCAGCAGTTTTATTTCCGGGACAGAATATGGCTACACCTTC.

This clonotype showed up many times. This rearrangement joins TRBV6-5 to TRBJ2-2; D gene ambiguous. The V and J ends lost 0 bases and 7 bases respectively, with 9 bases between them. The CDR3 runs 14 residues. Germline CDR1 and CDR2: MNHEY and SVGAGI. CDR3 sequence: CASSYSVTVGELFF. CDR3 DNA sequence: TGTGCCAGCAGTTACTCAGTAACGGTCGGGGAGCTGTTTTTT.

This clonotype was seen repeatedly, ten times or more. The chain links TRBV11-3 to TRBJ2-1, with 15 bases that match TRBD2. V shed 1 base, J shed 9 bases, and the junction held 10 bases outside the gene matches. This CDR3 is 18 amino acids long. The V gene's germline CDR1 is SGHNT and CDR2 YENEEA. The CDR3 loop reads CASSLGTGTSGRRGEQFF. CDR3 DNA: TGTGCCAGCAGCTTAGGCACCGGGACTAGCGGGAGGAGGGGTGAGCAGTTCTTC.

The rearrangement links TRBV19 to TRBJ1-3, with D unresolved. Trimming stripped 6 bases from V and 0 bases from J, with 9 bases between. The V gene's germline CDR1 is LNHDA and CDR2 SQIVND (reference sequence). The CDR3 spans 14 residues. The CDR3 sequence: CASSLIVSGNTIYF. For the CDR3, the DNA is TGTGCCAGTAGCCTAATTGTCTCTGGAAACACCATATATTTT.

This clonotype was seen repeatedly, ten times or more. CDR3 DNA: TGTGCCTGGAGGCGGACAGCGATGAACACTGAAGCTTTCTTT. Protein product: CAWRRTAMNTEAFF. The V gene is TRBV30, the J gene TRBJ1-1; perhaps TRBD1 as D (6 bases). This CDR3 has 14 amino acids. Germline CDR1 GTSNPN, CDR2 SVGIG (reference sequence). With 3 bases removed from V and 0 bases from J, the gap between germline ends came to 11 bases.

This clonotype came up many times. The chain links TRBV28 to TRBJ2-5; no definite D call. The CDR3 is 14 residues long. Trimming left V 4 bases short and J 0 bases short, with 9 bases between. Per germline, CDR1 MDHEN and CDR2 SYDVKM. The CDR3 DNA reads as TGTGCCAGCAGTTCCCTGGCGTACCAAGAGACCCAGTACTTC. This codes for CASSSLAYQETQYF.

This clonotype showed up many times. The V call is TRBV3-1, the J call TRBJ2-3; D unclear. Trimming shortened V by 4 bases and J by 1 base, and 9 bases separated the two germline ends. The CDR3 length is 14 residues. Germline-derived CDR1 and CDR2 are LGHDT and YNNKEL (reference sequence). The CDR3 coding sequence is TGTGCCAGCAGCCCGTACATGGGCACAGATACGCAGTATTTT. Its translation: CASSPYMGTDTQYF.

For this clonotype: A read error may be the cause here, since a much bigger clone is one base away. V is TRBV7-2 and J is TRBJ1-1; tentatively, D is TRBD1 (5 bases). CDR1 is SGHTA and CDR2 is FQGNSA in the germline V gene. The length of the CDR3 is 13 residues. The ends were cut back, 5 bases at V and 8 bases at J, with 15 bases in the middle. This CDR3 is CASSDRDGQEAFF. CDR3 nucleotide sequence: TGTGCCAGCAGCGACCGGGACGGACAAGAAGCTTTCTTT.

This clonotype was observed at least ten times. The V gene is TRBV11-2, the J gene TRBJ2-7, with 7 bases lining up with TRBD1. CDR1 and CDR2 from the germline V gene are SGHAT and FQNNGV. There are 15 residues in the CDR3. With 3 bases clipped from V and 4 bases from J, the junction kept 9 bases outside the gene matches. The CDR3 is CASSFPRDREYEQYV. The CDR3 DNA follows: TGTGCCAGCAGCTTCCCCCGGGACAGAGAGTACGAGCAGTACGTC.

This clonotype was observed a few times. The V gene is TRBV6-1, the J gene TRBJ1-1; D is ambiguous. This CDR3 comprises 15 residues. In germline, CDR1 is MNHNS, CDR2 SASEGT. V lost 3 bases and J 0 bases, leaving 11 bases between the germline ends. The CDR3 nucleotides are TGTGCCAGCAGTGATGTCGGGCGAGTGAACACTGAAGCTTTCTTT. Its protein is CASSDVGRVNTEAFF.

The V call is TRBV6-1, the J call TRBJ1-3; TRBD1 matches at 7 bases. The CDR3 length is 16 residues. Germline CDR1 is MNHNS and CDR2 is SASEGT. V lost 1 base, J lost 0 bases, and 3 bases stayed unmatched. The CDR3 region is CASSEGTGTSGNTIYF. For the CDR3, the DNA is TGTGCCAGCAGTGAAGGGACAGGAACCTCTGGAAACACCATATATTTT.

DNA of the CDR3: TGTGCCAGCAGCATGGGACTAGCGGGAGTGAATGAGCAGTTCTTC. Its translation: CASSMGLAGVNEQFF. This chain links TRBV5-4 with TRBJ2-1; 14 bases map to TRBD2. Losses at the gene ends were 4 bases for V and 7 bases for J; bases not matched to a gene: 4. Per the germline V gene, CDR1 is SGHNT and CDR2 is YYREEE (reference sequence). The CDR3 sequence is 15 residues long.

V usage is TRBV7-2 and J usage is TRBJ2-1; unclear D gene. With 5 bases removed from V and 0 bases from J, the gap between germline ends came to 17 bases. This CDR3 is 17 amino acids long. Germline CDR1 reads SGHTA; CDR2 reads FQGNSA. The CDR3 coding sequence is TGTGCCAGCAGCCAGAGGCCATTTTTGAGCTCCTACAATGAGCAGTTCTTC. This sequence encodes CASSQRPFLSSYNEQFF.

The table lists this clonotype with a few counts. This chain uses TRBV19 with TRBJ2-2, with a possible D match to TRBD2 (5 bases). The ends were cut back, 1 base at V and 3 bases at J, with 6 bases in the middle. Germline CDR1 and CDR2: LNHDA and SQIVND (reference sequence). This CDR3 is built from 14 residues. CDR3 region: CASSIARDTGELFF. The CDR3 region has the DNA TGTGCCAGTAGTATAGCGCGGGACACCGGGGAGCTGTTTTTT.

The table lists this clonotype with many counts. The gene calls are TRBV18 and TRBJ2-1, with 10 bases lining up with TRBD2. Germline V gene lookup returns CDR1 KGHSH and CDR2 LQKENI. V lost 1 base, J lost 8 bases, and 8 bases stayed unmatched. There are 16 residues in the CDR3. The CDR3 region has the DNA TGTGCCAGCTCACCACTCCTAAGCGGGAGGGGGGATGAGCAGTTCTTC. It is translated as CASSPLLSGRGDEQFF.